These T cell receptor beta chains were read from a single sample in a study of blood T cell repertoires in COVID-19. Clones were read by immunoSEQ multiplex PCR, and TCRdb kept only the in-frame ones, dropping some. The sample gives 120,000 or so clones, about 81% of which show up once; 3.8% is in the top ten. Sequenced sample: peripheral blood. The receptors derive from a woman between 45 and 60 years old with acute or convalescent COVID-19. CDR3s include the opening cysteine and the closing phenylalanine or tryptophan. The order of the fields is V gene, CDR3 protein.

>TRBV19
CASRLGAGMLNTEAFF
>TRBV19
CASSPGTSAGNTIYF
>TRBV30
CAWRWDRAGEKLFF
>TRBV7-2
CASSFAGTGAYEQYF
>TRBV15
CATSRDRRDTEAFF
>TRBV10-3
CAISGPGTNSGNTIYF
>TRBV5-8
CASPAAPPVIVTEAFF
>TRBV7-9
CASSRQTFSEQYF
>TRBV6-1
CASSEGTGFGEQFF
>TRBV6-1
CASSEASGGGYYEQYF
>TRBV10-3
CAISEQPGQQETQYF
>TRBV2
CAIRRLGASSTDTQYF
>TRBV7-6
CASSPIGGGFADTQYF
>TRBV5-1
CASSQGQETAGELFF
>TRBV7-9
CASSVGPDRGISSYTF
>TRBV9
CASRTGGGGYTF
>TRBV18
CASSPREGTYEQYF
>TRBV6-5
CASRKEADQPQHF
>TRBV19
CASRRNTEAFF
>TRBV5-4
CASSLAIDRGKGYTF
>TRBV27
CASKGYRDRGNTEAFF
>TRBV11-2
CASSLRGQGANEKLFF
>TRBV27
CASSLTTSGAYEQYF
>TRBV3-1/TRBV3-2
CASSQSARGSPLHF
>TRBV5-5
CASSPRTMGQGNTEAFF
>TRBV10-3
CAISESIINPSSRNEQFF
>TRBV4-1
CASSQDTGSHQPQHF
>TRBV9
CASSRALAGVNEQFF
>TRBV2
CASSVRDTDTQYF
>TRBV10-1
CASSELVAGGTGELFF
>TRBV11-3
CASSLSVSGGFIDTQYF
>TRBV7-8
CASSPPGQANTGELFF
>TRBV6-5
CASRGTSGSNEQFF
>TRBV6-5
CASSYSKRDQETQYF
>TRBV7-8
CASRRGDSYSPLHF
>TRBV7-9
CASSSGQANYGYTF
>TRBV6-5
CASSYSGQGDQPQHF
>TRBV29-1
CSGQGLAQETQYF
>TRBV7-8
CASSPRGAGELFF
>TRBV7-9
CASSTTTGDTDTQYF
>TRBV4-1
CASSQVRARGRTEAFF
>TRBV7-2
CASSLTPGILNQPQHF
>TRBV29-1
CSAKGSAWDGYTF
>TRBV10-3
CAISEPGLNQPQHF
>TRBV28
CASSPGGQGAKKLFF
>TRBV7-9
CASSLVQRSTGELFF
>TRBV6-1
CASSEAGQANYGYTF
>TRBV25-1
CASSEQRGGADTQYF
>TRBV12-3/TRBV12-4
CASSRDRGEKLFF